This TCR beta chain comes out of a study of cytomegalovirus exposure and HLA in healthy donors. Across the study: Genetic ancestry analysis placed over 65% of the roughly 400 donors that were genotyped in the Caucasian-associated cluster. Points from the study as a whole: Per published reports, the classifier diagnosed cytomegalovirus status with high specificity and sensitivity. TCR beta V- and J-gene trimming, according to a later analysis, was linked to a missense DCLRE1C variant.

About this clone: Its antigen remains unidentified.

The CDR3 extends over 16 amino acids. The junction had 17 bases not matched to a gene; V was cut back by 4 bases and J by 12 bases. From germline, CDR1 is SGDLS and CDR2 YYNGEE. Researchers ran the PCR with 60 Vbeta and 13 Jbeta primers. The assay was immunoSEQ multiplex PCR, and TCRdb's table has in-frame clones only and misses some. This sample carries under 130,000 clones, roughly 66% of them seen once, and the ten largest clones take approximately 3.5%. Material for sequencing was PBMCs. The receptor comes from a woman aged 45-65 years in good health and CMV-seronegative. The rearrangement uses TRBV9 and TRBJ1-4; 8 bases match TRBD1. In DNA form, the CDR3 reads TGTGCCAGCAGCCCCCGACAGGGGTTCGGGCAAATGGAACTGTTTTTT. It encodes CASSPRQGFGQMELFF.